This T cell receptor beta chain was sequenced for a study of early stage breast cancer tumors. In the study overall: Roughly 9.4-fold was the mean read coverage per sample. Points from the study as a whole: Tumor and normal breast were distinguished via blood comparison in about 90% of the 16 patients. Commonly generated sequences made up most enriched TCRB sequences shared between patients.

About this clone: As yet, its antigen is unknown.

Each sample had two DNA replicates, roughly 0.5 ug blood or about 1.5 ug tissue. Produced via immunoSEQ multiplex PCR; TCRdb's table is partial and in-frame only. The sample has over 11,000 clones, 79% seen once. Germline values: CDR1 KGHSH, CDR2 LQKENI. The CDR3 spans 14 residues. The V and J ends lost 3 bases and 3 bases, in that order; junction bases with no gene match: 0. The V and J genes are TRBV18 and TRBJ2-1; 9 bases are shared with TRBD1. This TCR was sampled from a person between 50 and 60 years old with breast cancer. The source material was normal breast tissue next to the tumor. The CDR3 is CASSPGQGYNEQFF. The CDR3 nucleotides are TGTGCCAGCTCACCGGGACAGGGCTACAATGAGCAGTTCTTC. The entire variable domain, with the rest obtained from reference TRBV18 and TRBJ2-1, is as follows: NAGVMQNPRHLVRRRGQEARLRCSPMKGHSHVYWYRQLPEEGLKFMVYLQKENIIDESGMPKERFSAEFPKEGPSILRIQQVVRGDSAAYFCASSPGQGYNEQFFGPGTRLTVL.